This is a list of T cell receptor beta chains from one sample in a study of blood T cell repertoires in COVID-19. The method was immunoSEQ multiplex PCR; TCRdb's version includes in-frame clones alone and lacks a portion of them. The sample records 200,000 to 250,000 clones, 80% to 90% being singletons. The sequenced sample consisted of PBMCs or T cells enriched from blood (not recorded which). Source of these receptors: a woman aged 30 to 39 who had been exposed to COVID-19. Each CDR3 is given with its conserved first and last residue. The D gene is left open where the match is weak. For some rows the clone size is stated as once, few or many, or as a class when expanded; others skip it.

V gene	J gene	clone size	D gene	CDR3 length	CDR3 DNA	CDR3 protein
TRBV7-9	TRBJ1-1	few	-	13	TGTGCCAGCAGGCAAGACAGCCTCACTGAAGCTTTCTTT	CASRQDSLTEAFF
TRBV29-1	TRBJ2-1	-	-	14	TGCAGCGTGGGCGCCGGCAGGGGCTACAATGAGCAGTTCTTC	CSVGAGRGYNEQFF
TRBV24-1	TRBJ2-2	-	-	14	TGTGCCACCAGTGACCCAGGGTTGGGAGGGGAGCTGTTTTTT	CATSDPGLGGELFF
TRBV10-2	TRBJ1-2	-	-	13	TGCGCCAGCCGGAACAGTCTCAACTATGGCTACACCTTC	CASRNSLNYGYTF
TRBV28	TRBJ2-2	-	TRBD2	15	TGTGCCAGCAGTTTGGCGGGGGCGAACACCGGGGAGCTGTTTTTT	CASSLAGANTGELFF
TRBV30	TRBJ1-4	-	-	14	TGTGCCTGGAGTCTTCCAGGGGCGCCCGGAAAACTGTTTTTT	CAWSLPGAPGKLFF
TRBV30	TRBJ1-5	-	-	14	TGTGCCTGGAGTGAAAACAGGGTAAATCAGCCCCAGCATTTT	CAWSENRVNQPQHF
TRBV5-5	TRBJ2-5	-	TRBD2	15	TGTGCCAGCAGCAAGGCCGGGACTAGCGAAGAGACCCAGTACTTC	CASSKAGTSEETQYF
TRBV11-2	TRBJ1-5	-	TRBD1	16	TGTGCCAGCAGCTCGGGTACAGGGGGCGCCGGTCAGCCCCAGCATTTT	CASSSGTGGAGQPQHF
TRBV3-1/TRBV3-2	TRBJ2-2	-	TRBD2	19	TGTGCCAGCAGCCTCAGTACTAGCGGGGTGTACGTTCACACCGGGGAGCTGTTTTTT	CASSLSTSGVYVHTGELFF
TRBV7-8	TRBJ2-7	-	-	14	TGTGCCAGCAGCAACCGGGAAACACCCTACGAGCAGTACTTC	CASSNRETPYEQYF